This entry features one T cell receptor (beta chain) sequence. The sample comes from a study of shared clonotypes between healthy human individuals. At the level of the study: Three plates were used per donor for CD4 naive, three for CD4 memory, two for CD8 naive and one for CD8 memory.

Sorted-subset replicate PCRs used roughly 220 ng DNA, around 31,000 T cell genomes. Generated by immunoSEQ multiplex PCR, the TCRdb table keeps only in-frame clones and is missing some. Of approximately 2,300,000 clones listed, 85% to 95% are singletons. The germline gives CDR1 SNHLY, CDR2 FYNNEI. This CDR3 region has 14 residues. Deletions cut 6 bases from V and 9 bases from J, with 17 bases between. Healthy adults negative for HIV, lacking recent acute infections or vaccinations, served as donors. Nashville, Tennessee was home to all donors, who were Caucasian adults. The receptor's source is a young man in good health. Some clones in this sample may be carry-over from other donors' samples. The chain is built from TRBV2 and TRBJ1-4, with a possible D match to TRBD1 (5 bases). Material: naive CD4+ T cells from PBMCs. As to subset: CD45RA+ positively selected. DNA of the CDR3: TGTGCCAGCAGAGCGGAGCAGGACACCCAAAAACTGTTTTTT. This encodes CASRAEQDTQKLFF.